What follows are 11 T cell receptor beta chains derived from one specimen sequenced in a study of blood T cell repertoires in COVID-19. Libraries were prepared by immunoSEQ multiplex PCR; TCRdb keeps only in-frame clonotypes and omits some of them. The data show roughly 410,000 clones, with around 91% seen just once and 1.5% to 1.9% held by the top ten. The sequenced sample consisted of peripheral blood. The receptors derive from a woman between 40 and 55 years old with COVID-19, enrolled during active disease.

The chain couples TRBV6-2 or TRBV6-3 to TRBJ1-5; perhaps TRBD1 as D (6 bases). V dropped 6 bases and J dropped 6 bases, with 27 bases sitting between them. The CDR3 sequence is 18 residues long. CDR1 and CDR2 (germline): MNHEY, SVGEGT. CDR3 sequence (DNA): TGTGCCAGCAGCCGTACGATCCTTAACAGGGAATCGACTCAGCCCCAGCATTTT. Its protein is CASSRTILNRESTQPQHF.

CDR3 sequence reads: CASSLGLAGGPRYEQYF. In DNA, the CDR3 is TGTGCCAGCAGCTTAGGGCTAGCGGGAGGGCCAAGGTACGAGCAGTACTTC. The chain joins TRBV7-9 to TRBJ2-7; 12 nucleotides agree with TRBD2. Germline V lookup: CDR1 SEHNR, CDR2 FQNEAQ (reference sequence). Unmatched junction bases numbered 8, after V lost 1 base and J lost 4 bases. The CDR3 contains 17 residues.

The chain uses TRBV7-2 and TRBJ2-1; TRBD2 matches at 8 bases. This CDR3 spans 16 amino acids. With V trimmed by 5 bases and J by 3 bases, 9 bases remained unmatched. Germline CDR1 reads SGHTA; CDR2 reads FQGNSA. DNA of the CDR3: TGTGCCAGCAGCCCCCTGGCGGGAGGCGTCTACAATGAGCAGTTCTTC. The encoded protein is CASSPLAGGVYNEQFF.

The genes are TRBV7-2 and TRBJ2-3; 14 bases map to TRBD2. In germline, CDR1 is SGHTA, CDR2 FQGNSA. V shed 7 bases, J shed 1 base, and the junction held 4 bases outside the gene matches. CDR3 length equals 16 residues. CDR3 in DNA: TGTGCCAGCATCACGACTAGCGGGAGGGGCACAGATACGCAGTATTTT. The encoded protein is CASITTSGRGTDTQYF.

The chain couples TRBV27 to TRBJ1-4; no definite D call. There are 14 residues in the CDR3. In germline, CDR1 is MNHEY, CDR2 SMNVEV (reference sequence). V gave up 9 bases and J gave up 3 bases, with 14 bases separating them. CDR3 DNA: TGTGCCAGTTCTGCGAGGGCGGCTAATGAAAAACTGTTTTTT. Its protein is CASSARAANEKLFF.

The V and J genes are TRBV2 and TRBJ2-5, with 13 bases lining up with TRBD2. The CDR3 spans 18 residues. Unmatched junction bases numbered 16, after V lost 10 bases and J lost 2 bases. Germline V lookup: CDR1 SNHLY, CDR2 FYNNEI. The DNA for the CDR3 is TGTGCCACCCCCCAGGGAACTAGCGGGGGGGCGATTCAAGAGACCCAGTACTTC. Protein: CATPQGTSGGAIQETQYF.

The table lists this clone with a count of one. The CDR3 bases are TGCAGCAGCCAGGGACCAGAGGGGGTCTATGGCTACACCTTC. Protein: CSSQGPEGVYGYTF. The V and J genes are TRBV29-1 and TRBJ1-2; D is possibly TRBD1 (6 bases). The CDR3 runs to 14 residues. CDR1 SQVTM and CDR2 ANQGSEA come from the germline V gene. With 8 bases removed from V and 4 bases from J, the gap between germline ends came to 20 bases.

The chain links TRBV7-8 to TRBJ1-3, with TRBD1 matching 7 bases. Germline V gene lookup returns CDR1 SGHVS and CDR2 FQNEAQ. The V gene end was trimmed by 9 bases and the J gene end by 2 bases; junction bases not matched to a gene: 19. This CDR3 spans 18 amino acids. DNA for the CDR3: TGTGCCAGTTTACCCTGGCGGGTGGCCAGGGGGACTGGAAACACCATATATTTT. The encoded protein is CASLPWRVARGTGNTIYF. Supplemented by reference TRBV7-8 and TRBJ1-3, the full variable domain reads GAGVSQSPRYKVAKRGQDVALRCDPISGHVSLFWYQQALGQGPEFLTYFQNEAQLDKSGLPSDRFFAERPEGSVSTLKIQRTQQEDSAVYLCASLPWRVARGTGNTIYFGEGSWLTVV.

The genes are TRBV7-9 and TRBJ2-7, with D possibly TRBD1 on 6 matching bases. The CDR3 loop spans 15 amino acids. The V end was cut by 6 bases, the J end by 4 bases, with 19 bases between. CDR1 SEHNR and CDR2 FQNEAQ come from the germline V gene (reference sequence). CDR3 in amino acids: CASRPQAQGPYEQYF. The CDR3 region has the DNA TGTGCCAGCAGGCCCCAGGCGCAGGGGCCGTACGAGCAGTACTTC.

This chain links TRBV5-4 with TRBJ1-1; no reliable D call. The CDR3 length is 11 residues. Germline values: CDR1 SGHNT, CDR2 YYREEE (reference sequence). Trimming pared 8 bases from V and 4 bases from J, leaving 9 bases between. The CDR3 loop reads CASSGSTEAFF. The CDR3 DNA is TGTGCCAGTTCGGGGAGCACTGAAGCTTTCTTT.

This chain links TRBV29-1 with TRBJ1-2; possibly TRBD1 for D (6 bases). Germline V gives CDR1 SQVTM, CDR2 ANQGSEA. The CDR3 runs to 16 residues. Trimming pared 4 bases from V and 8 bases from J, leaving 26 bases between. CDR3 nucleotides: TGCAGCGTTGCGAAGAGAGCCGACCCTACAGGGATCGGCTACACCTTC. Protein sequence: CSVAKRADPTGIGYTF.